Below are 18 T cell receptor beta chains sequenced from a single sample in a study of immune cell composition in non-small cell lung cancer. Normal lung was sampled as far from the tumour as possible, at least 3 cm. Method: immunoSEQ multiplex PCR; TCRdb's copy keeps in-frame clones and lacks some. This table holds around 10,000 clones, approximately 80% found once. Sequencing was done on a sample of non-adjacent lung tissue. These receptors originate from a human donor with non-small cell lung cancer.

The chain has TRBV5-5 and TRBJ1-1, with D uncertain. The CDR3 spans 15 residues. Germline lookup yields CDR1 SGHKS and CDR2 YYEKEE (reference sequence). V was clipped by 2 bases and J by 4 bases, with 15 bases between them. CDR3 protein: CASSLGSRGSTEAFF. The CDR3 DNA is TGTGCCAGCAGCTTAGGATCCAGAGGTAGCACTGAAGCTTTCTTT.

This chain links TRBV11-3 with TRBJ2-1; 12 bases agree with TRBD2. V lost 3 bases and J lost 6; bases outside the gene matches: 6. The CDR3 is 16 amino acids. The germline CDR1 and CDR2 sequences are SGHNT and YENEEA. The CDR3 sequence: CASSLALAGGSNEQFF. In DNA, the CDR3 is TGTGCCAGCAGCTTGGCACTAGCGGGGGGATCCAATGAGCAGTTCTTC.

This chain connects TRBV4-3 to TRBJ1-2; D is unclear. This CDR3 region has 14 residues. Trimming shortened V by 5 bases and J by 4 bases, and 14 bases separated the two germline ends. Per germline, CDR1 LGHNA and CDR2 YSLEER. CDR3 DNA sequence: TGCGCCAGCAGCGGAGGTGAGGTTCGCTATGGCTACACCTTC. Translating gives CASSGGEVRYGYTF.

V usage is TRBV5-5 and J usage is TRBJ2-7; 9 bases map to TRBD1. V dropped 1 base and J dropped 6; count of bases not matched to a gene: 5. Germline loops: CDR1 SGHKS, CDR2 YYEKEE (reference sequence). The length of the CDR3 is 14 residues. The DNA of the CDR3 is TGTGCCAGCAGCTTGCGACAGGGGGGGGTCGAGCAGTACTTC. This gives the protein CASSLRQGGVEQYF.

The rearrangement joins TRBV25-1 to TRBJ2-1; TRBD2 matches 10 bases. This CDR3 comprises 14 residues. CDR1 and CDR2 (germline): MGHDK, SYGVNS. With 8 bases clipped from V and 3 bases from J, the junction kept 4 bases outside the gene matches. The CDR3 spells CASHLAGVYNEQFF. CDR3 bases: TGTGCCAGCCATCTAGCGGGGGTCTACAATGAGCAGTTCTTC. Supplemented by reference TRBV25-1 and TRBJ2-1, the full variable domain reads EADIYQTPRYLVIGTGKKITLECSQTMGHDKMYWYQQDPGMELHLIHYSYGVNSTEKGDLSSESTVSRIRTEHFPLTLESARPSHTSQYLCASHLAGVYNEQFFGPGTRLTVL.

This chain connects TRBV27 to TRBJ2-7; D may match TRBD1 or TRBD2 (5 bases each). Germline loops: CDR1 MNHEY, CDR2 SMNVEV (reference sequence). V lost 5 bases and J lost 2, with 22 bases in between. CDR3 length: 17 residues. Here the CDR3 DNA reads TGTGCCAGCAGTCCTACCGGCCGGGACCTCCTACCCTACGAGCAGTACTTC. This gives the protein CASSPTGRDLLPYEQYF.

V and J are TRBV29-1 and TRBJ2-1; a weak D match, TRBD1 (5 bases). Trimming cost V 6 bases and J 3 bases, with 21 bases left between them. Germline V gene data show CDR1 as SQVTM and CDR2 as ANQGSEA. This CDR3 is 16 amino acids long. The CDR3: CSVSRQVRGYYNEQFF. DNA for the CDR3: TGCAGCGTCTCCAGGCAGGTTAGGGGCTACTACAATGAGCAGTTCTTC.

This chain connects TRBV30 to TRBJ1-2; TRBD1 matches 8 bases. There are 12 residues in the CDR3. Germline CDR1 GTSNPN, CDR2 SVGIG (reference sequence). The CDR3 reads CATDREGYGYTF. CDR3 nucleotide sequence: TGTGCGACGGACAGGGAGGGCTATGGCTACACCTTC.

CDR3 protein: CAWTGMGEQFF. CDR3 bases: TGTGCCTGGACAGGGATGGGTGAGCAGTTCTTC. The rearrangement links TRBV30 to TRBJ2-1, with D possibly matching TRBD1 (5 bases). The V end was cut by 4 bases, the J end by 9 bases, with 10 bases between. Looked up from germline, CDR1 is GTSNPN and CDR2 is SVGIG (reference sequence). This CDR3 has 11 amino acids.

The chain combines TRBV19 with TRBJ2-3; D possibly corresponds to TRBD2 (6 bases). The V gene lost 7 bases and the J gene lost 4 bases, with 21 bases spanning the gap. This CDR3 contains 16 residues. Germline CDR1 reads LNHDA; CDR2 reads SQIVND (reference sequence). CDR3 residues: CASTGVRTSFADTQYF. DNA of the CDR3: TGTGCCAGTACGGGGGTGAGAACTAGCTTTGCAGATACGCAGTATTTT. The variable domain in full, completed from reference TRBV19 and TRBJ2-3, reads DGGITQSPKYLFRKEGQNVTLSCEQNLNHDAMYWYRQDPGQGLRLIYYSQIVNDFQKGDIAEGYSVSREKKESFPLTVTSAQKNPTAFYLCASTGVRTSFADTQYFGPGTRLTVL.

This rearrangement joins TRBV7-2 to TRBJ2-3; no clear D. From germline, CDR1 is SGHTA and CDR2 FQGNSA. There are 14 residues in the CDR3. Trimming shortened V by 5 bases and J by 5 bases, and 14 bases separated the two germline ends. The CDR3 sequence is CASSPPPSLDTQYF. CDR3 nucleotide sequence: TGTGCCAGCAGCCCACCTCCTAGTTTAGATACGCAGTATTTT.

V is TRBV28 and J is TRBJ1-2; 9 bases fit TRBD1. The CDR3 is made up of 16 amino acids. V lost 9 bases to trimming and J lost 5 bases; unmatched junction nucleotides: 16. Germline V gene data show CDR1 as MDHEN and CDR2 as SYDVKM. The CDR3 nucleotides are TGTGCCAGTATCCCAATTACAGGGGGCGCCTGGTATGGCTACACCTTC. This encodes CASIPITGGAWYGYTF.

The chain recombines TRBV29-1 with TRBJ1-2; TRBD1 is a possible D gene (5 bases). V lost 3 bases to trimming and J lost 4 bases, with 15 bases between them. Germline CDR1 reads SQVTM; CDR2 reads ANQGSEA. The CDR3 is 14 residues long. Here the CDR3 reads CSVDNPQGRYGYTF. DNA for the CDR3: TGCAGCGTTGATAACCCCCAGGGCCGCTATGGCTACACCTTC.

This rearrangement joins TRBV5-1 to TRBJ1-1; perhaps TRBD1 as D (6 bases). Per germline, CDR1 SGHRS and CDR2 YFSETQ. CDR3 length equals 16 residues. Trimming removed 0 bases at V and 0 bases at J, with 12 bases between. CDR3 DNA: TGCGCCAGCAGCTTGGCTCAGGGGCTGATGAACACTGAAGCTTTCTTT. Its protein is CASSLAQGLMNTEAFF.

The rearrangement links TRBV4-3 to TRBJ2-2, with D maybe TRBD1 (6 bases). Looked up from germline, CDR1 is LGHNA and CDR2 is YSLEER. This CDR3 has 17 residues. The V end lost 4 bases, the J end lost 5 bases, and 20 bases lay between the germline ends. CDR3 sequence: CASSPETQGPGTGELFF. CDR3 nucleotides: TGCGCCAGCAGCCCGGAAACACAGGGTCCGGGGACCGGGGAGCTGTTTTTT.

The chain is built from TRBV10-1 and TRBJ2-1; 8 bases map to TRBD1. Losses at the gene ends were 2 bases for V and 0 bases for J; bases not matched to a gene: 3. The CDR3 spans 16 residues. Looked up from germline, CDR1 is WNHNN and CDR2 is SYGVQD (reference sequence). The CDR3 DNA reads TGCGCCAGCAGTGAGGGCACAGGGGGCTCCTACAATGAGCAGTTCTTC. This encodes CASSEGTGGSYNEQFF.

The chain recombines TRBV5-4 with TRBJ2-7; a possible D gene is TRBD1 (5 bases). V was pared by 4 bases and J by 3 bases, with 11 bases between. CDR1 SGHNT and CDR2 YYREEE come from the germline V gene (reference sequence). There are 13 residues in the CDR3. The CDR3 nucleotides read TGTGCCAGCAGCGTCCACGACAGCTACGAGCAGTACTTC. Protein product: CASSVHDSYEQYF.

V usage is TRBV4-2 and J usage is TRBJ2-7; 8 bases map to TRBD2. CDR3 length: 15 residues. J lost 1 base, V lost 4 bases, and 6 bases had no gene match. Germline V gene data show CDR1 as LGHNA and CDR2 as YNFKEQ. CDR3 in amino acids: CASSRSAGESYEQYF. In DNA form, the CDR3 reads TGTGCCAGCAGCCGATCAGCGGGGGAGTCCTACGAGCAGTACTTC.